A single sample is the source of the 20 T cell receptor beta chains below, sequenced in a study of blood T cells in healthy people across ages. Then a second PCR, running about 6 to 12 cycles, was carried out with a sample-barcoded 5' primer and a J-beta primer mix. TCRdb reprocessed the 5' RACE reads with MiXCR, giving one entry per CDR3 protein. The sample holds 800,000 or so distinct CDR3 sequences, about half seen once. Sequencing was carried out using blood. Receptors originate from a man aged 80 or over in good health.

CDR3 region: CSAEPLTQETQYF. In nucleotides, the CDR3 is TGCAGCGCAGAACCCCTCACTCAAGAGACCCAGTACTTC. This rearrangement joins TRBV29-1 to TRBJ2-5; no clear D. The CDR3 is 13 amino acids. Germline V CDR1 and CDR2: SQVTM, ANQGSEA. V shed 7 bases and J shed 2 bases, with 14 bases lying between them.

This chain connects TRBV4-2 to TRBJ2-1, with D possibly being TRBD2 (6 bases). Trimming cost V 3 bases and J 0 bases, with 12 bases left between them. In germline, CDR1 is LGHNA, CDR2 YNFKEQ. The CDR3 consists of 16 residues. The CDR3 sequence: CASSQAGFSSYNEQFF. The CDR3 DNA is TGTGCCAGCAGCCAGGCGGGATTCAGCTCCTACAATGAGCAGTTCTTC.

This clonotype occurred a few times. The chain is built from TRBV7-2 and TRBJ2-7; D is unresolved. V dropped 1 base and J dropped 8 bases, with 12 bases sitting between them. CDR3 size: 13 residues. CDR1 is SGHTA, CDR2 FQGNSA, per germline. CDR3 sequence reads: CASSLDQSNQQYF. In nucleotides, the CDR3 is TGTGCCAGCAGCTTAGATCAGAGCAACCAGCAGTACTTC.

The gene calls are TRBV29-1 and TRBJ2-1, with D perhaps TRBD2 (5 bases). The germline CDR1 and CDR2 sequences are SQVTM and ANQGSEA. The ends were cut back, 3 bases at V and 5 bases at J, with 17 bases in the middle. The CDR3 contains 15 residues. In nucleotides, the CDR3 is TGCAGCGTTGAGCCTAGCAGGAGTGCTAACAATGAGCAGTTCTTC. Translation gives CSVEPSRSANNEQFF.

This clonotype appeared a few times. V is TRBV24-1 and J is TRBJ2-1; 13 bases line up with TRBD2. The CDR3 spans 16 residues. Germline V lookup: CDR1 KGHDR, CDR2 SFDVKD. The junction had 3 bases not matched to a gene; V was cut back by 4 bases and J by 4 bases. CDR3 residues: CATSESGLAGYNEQFF. CDR3 coding DNA: TGTGCCACCAGTGAATCGGGACTAGCGGGATACAATGAGCAGTTCTTC.

The chain uses TRBV9 and TRBJ2-7, with 11 bases identical to TRBD2. There are 15 residues in the CDR3. From germline, CDR1 is SGDLS and CDR2 YYNGEE. The V segment lost 4 bases and the J segment 4 bases; nucleotides outside the gene matches: 7. The DNA for the CDR3 is TGTGCCAGCAGCACAAGCACTAGCGGGGGTTACGAGCAGTACTTC. It encodes CASSTSTSGGYEQYF.

The V call is TRBV10-3, the J call TRBJ1-2; 7 nucleotides agree with TRBD1. Germline assignment: CDR1 ENHRY and CDR2 SYGVKD. V was pared by 5 bases and J by 2 bases, with 5 bases of the junction left unmatched. This CDR3 contains 14 residues. In nucleotides, the CDR3 is TGTGCCATCAGTAGACAGGGACAGAACTATGGCTACACCTTC. Its translation is CAISRQGQNYGYTF.

This clonotype was counted between two and nine times. The chain is built from TRBV3-1 and TRBJ1-1; D ambiguous. V lost 4 bases and J 7 bases, leaving 13 bases between the germline ends. Germline V gene data show CDR1 as LGHDT and CDR2 as YNNKEL (reference sequence). CDR3 length: 13 residues. CDR3 amino acids: CASSLSQSGEAFF. In DNA form, the CDR3 reads TGTGCCAGCAGCCTTAGCCAGTCGGGTGAAGCTTTCTTT.

This clonotype was observed a single time. The junction differs from germline at one of its ends, possibly a read error. The chain uses TRBV12-3 or TRBV12-4 and TRBJ2-3, with D possibly being TRBD2 (5 bases). The CDR3 consists of 15 residues. CDR3 sequence (DNA): TGTGCCACCAGATTAGCGAGAGTGAGGGCAGATATGCAGTATTTT. It codes for CATRLARVRADMQYF.

The chain's CDR3 is CASSTGGGNIEQFF. CDR3 in DNA: TGCGCCAGCTCCACCGGCGGGGGGAACATTGAGCAGTTCTTC. The chain joins TRBV5-1 to TRBJ2-1; 8 nucleotides align to TRBD2. Trimming cost V 7 bases and J 9 bases; bases outside gene matches: 12. Per germline, CDR1 SGHRS and CDR2 YFSETQ. The CDR3 is made up of 14 amino acids.

This clonotype was picked up a small number of times. This chain links TRBV4-2 with TRBJ2-7; TRBD2 matches at 9 bases. The CDR3 loop spans 15 amino acids. With 4 bases clipped from V and 4 bases from J, the junction kept 8 bases outside the gene matches. Germline CDR1 and CDR2: LGHNA and YNFKEQ. CDR3 bases: TGTGCCAGCAGCCGCGAAGCTAGCGGGATGTACGAGCAGTACTTC. This sequence encodes CASSREASGMYEQYF.

The V gene is TRBV12-3 or TRBV12-4, the J gene TRBJ2-5, with 11 bases fitting TRBD2. This CDR3 has 15 residues. The junction had 4 bases not matched to a gene; V was cut back by 2 bases and J by 5 bases. CDR3 region: CASSLTSGSSETQYF. The DNA of the CDR3 is TGTGCCAGCAGTTTAACTAGCGGGAGTTCGGAGACCCAGTACTTC.

This clonotype was detected many times. The chain is built from TRBV3-1 and TRBJ2-7; 7 bases align to TRBD1. J lost 5 bases, V lost 1 base, and 8 bases had no gene match. CDR3 length: 15 residues. Germline loops: CDR1 LGHDT, CDR2 YNNKEL (reference sequence). DNA of the CDR3: TGTGCCAGCAGCCAAGCAGGGGGTCTTATAGACGAGCAGTACTTC. Protein: CASSQAGGLIDEQYF.

The chain is built from TRBV7-2 and TRBJ2-2; D remains ambiguous. The ends were cut back, 3 bases at V and 6 bases at J, with 20 bases in the middle. The germline V gene encodes CDR1 SGHTA and CDR2 FQGNSA. The CDR3 loop spans 17 amino acids. The CDR3 loop reads CASSLGPGTAVPGELFF. CDR3 bases: TGTGCCAGCAGCTTGGGTCCCGGTACGGCAGTCCCCGGGGAGCTGTTTTTT.

The chain recombines TRBV7-3 with TRBJ2-7; 8 bases are shared with TRBD1. The J call is doubtful: the DNA matches TRBJ2-5 better. In germline, CDR1 is SGHTA, CDR2 FQGTGA. The CDR3 is 14 amino acids. The CDR3 sequence: CASSATGVGETQYF. In DNA, the CDR3 is TGTGCCAGCAGCGCGACAGGGGTTGGGGAGACCCAGTACTTC.

V is TRBV6-6 and J is TRBJ2-5, with a possible D match to TRBD1 (6 bases). This CDR3 is built from 15 residues. V dropped 5 bases and J dropped 7 bases, with 20 bases sitting between them. CDR1 is MNHNY and CDR2 is SVGAGI in the germline V gene (reference sequence). DNA of the CDR3: TGTGCCAGCAGTCCCGTAGGCAGGGGTAGGGGGACCCAGTACTTC. It translates to CASSPVGRGRGTQYF.

The table lists this clonotype with a few counts. This chain links TRBV7-2 with TRBJ2-7, with D tentatively TRBD2 (6 bases). This CDR3 has 15 residues. V was shortened by 2 bases and J by 3 bases, with 14 bases between the two germline ends. CDR1 SGHTA and CDR2 FQGNSA come from the germline V gene. For the CDR3, the DNA is TGTGCCAGCAGCTTAAAGTCTAGCGACCTCTACGAGCAGTACTTC. Translating it yields CASSLKSSDLYEQYF.

This clonotype was detected ten times or more. The V gene is TRBV29-1, the J gene TRBJ2-7, with unresolved D. The ends were cut back, 3 bases at V and 6 bases at J, with 15 bases in the middle. Germline CDR1 SQVTM, CDR2 ANQGSEA. The CDR3 is 13 residues long. This CDR3 is CSVEGLSAPEQYF. CDR3 nucleotide sequence: TGCAGCGTTGAGGGGTTGTCGGCTCCCGAGCAGTACTTC.

Many counts were recorded for this clonotype. V gene TRBV5-1 combines with J gene TRBJ2-7; D gene ambiguous. The CDR3 runs 13 residues. The V end was cut by 0 bases, the J end by 3 bases, with 7 bases between. CDR1 is SGHRS and CDR2 is YFSETQ in the germline V gene. CDR3 DNA sequence: TGCGCCAGCAGCTTGGCCCCAGACTACGAGCAGTACTTC. It specifies CASSLAPDYEQYF.

The rearrangement joins TRBV20-1 to TRBJ2-5, with D possibly TRBD2 on 6 matching bases. Deletions cut 6 bases from V and 11 bases from J, with 25 bases between. The germline V gene encodes CDR1 DFQATT and CDR2 SNEGSKA (reference sequence). There are 14 residues in the CDR3. The CDR3 loop is CSASGGTLSEEQYF. The CDR3 coding sequence is TGCAGTGCGAGTGGGGGGACCCTTTCTGAAGAGCAGTACTTC.